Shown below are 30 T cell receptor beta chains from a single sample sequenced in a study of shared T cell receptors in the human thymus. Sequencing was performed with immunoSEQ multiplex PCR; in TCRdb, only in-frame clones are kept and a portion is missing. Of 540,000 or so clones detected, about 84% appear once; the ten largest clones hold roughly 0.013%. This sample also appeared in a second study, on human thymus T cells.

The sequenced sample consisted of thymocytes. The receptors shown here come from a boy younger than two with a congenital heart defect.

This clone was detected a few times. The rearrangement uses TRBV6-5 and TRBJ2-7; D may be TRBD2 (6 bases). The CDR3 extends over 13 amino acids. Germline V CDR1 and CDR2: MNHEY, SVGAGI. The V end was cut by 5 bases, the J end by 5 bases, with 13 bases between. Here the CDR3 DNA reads TGTGCCAGCAGTCGGACTACCCGGGACGAGCAGTACTTC. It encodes CASSRTTRDEQYF.

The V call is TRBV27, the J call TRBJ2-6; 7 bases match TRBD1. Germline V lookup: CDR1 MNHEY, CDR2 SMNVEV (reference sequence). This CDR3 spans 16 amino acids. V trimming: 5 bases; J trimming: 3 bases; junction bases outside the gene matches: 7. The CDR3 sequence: CASSGQAALGANVLTF. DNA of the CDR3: TGTGCCAGCAGTGGACAGGCTGCCCTTGGGGCCAACGTCCTGACTTTC.

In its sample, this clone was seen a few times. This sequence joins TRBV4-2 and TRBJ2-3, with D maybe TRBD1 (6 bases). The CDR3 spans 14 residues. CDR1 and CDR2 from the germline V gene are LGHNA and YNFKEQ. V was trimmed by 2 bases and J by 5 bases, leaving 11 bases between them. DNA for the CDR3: TGTGCCAGCAGCCAATCAAGGGGGAAAGATACGCAGTATTTT. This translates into CASSQSRGKDTQYF.

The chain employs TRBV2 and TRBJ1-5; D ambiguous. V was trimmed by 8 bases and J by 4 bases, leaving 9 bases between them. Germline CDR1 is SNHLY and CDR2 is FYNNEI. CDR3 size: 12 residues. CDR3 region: CASEGENQPQHF. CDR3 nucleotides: TGTGCCAGCGAGGGTGAGAATCAGCCCCAGCATTTT.

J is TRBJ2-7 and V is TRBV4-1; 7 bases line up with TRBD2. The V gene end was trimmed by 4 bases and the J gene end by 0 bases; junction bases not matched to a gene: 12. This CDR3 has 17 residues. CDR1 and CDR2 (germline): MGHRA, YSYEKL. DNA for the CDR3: TGCGCCAGCAGCCCCTCACCTTCTAGCGGTTACTCCTACGAGCAGTACTTC. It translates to CASSPSPSSGYSYEQYF.

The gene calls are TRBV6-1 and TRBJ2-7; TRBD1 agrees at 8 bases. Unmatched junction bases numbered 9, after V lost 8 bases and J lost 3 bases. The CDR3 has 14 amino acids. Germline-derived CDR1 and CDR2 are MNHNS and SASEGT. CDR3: CASSDRGVVYEQYF. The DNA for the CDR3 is TGTGCCAGCTCAGACAGGGGCGTCGTCTACGAGCAGTACTTC.

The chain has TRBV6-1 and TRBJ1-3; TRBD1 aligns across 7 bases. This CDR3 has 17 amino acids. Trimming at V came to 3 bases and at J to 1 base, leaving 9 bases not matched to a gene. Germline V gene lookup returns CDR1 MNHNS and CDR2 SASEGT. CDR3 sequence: CASSEPPGTDSGNTIYF. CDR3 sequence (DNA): TGTGCCAGCAGTGAGCCCCCCGGGACAGATTCTGGAAACACCATATATTTT.

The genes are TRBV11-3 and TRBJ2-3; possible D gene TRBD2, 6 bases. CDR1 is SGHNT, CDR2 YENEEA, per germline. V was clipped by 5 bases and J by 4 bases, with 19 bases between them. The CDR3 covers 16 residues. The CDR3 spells CASSPPWAAGADTQYF. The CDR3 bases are TGTGCCAGCAGCCCCCCCTGGGCAGCGGGCGCAGATACGCAGTATTTT. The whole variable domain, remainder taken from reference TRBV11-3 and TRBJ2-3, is EAGVVQSPRYKIIEKKQPVAFWCNPISGHNTLYWYLQNLGQGPELLIRYENEEAVDDSQLPKDRFSAERLKGVDSTLKIQPAELGDSAVYLCASSPPWAAGADTQYFGPGTRLTVL.

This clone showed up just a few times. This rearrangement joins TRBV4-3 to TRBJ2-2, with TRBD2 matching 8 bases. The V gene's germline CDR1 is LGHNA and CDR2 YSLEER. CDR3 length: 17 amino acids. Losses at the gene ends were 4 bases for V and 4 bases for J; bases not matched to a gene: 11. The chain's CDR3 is CASSPHGGGPPTGELFF. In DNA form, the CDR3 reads TGCGCCAGCAGCCCTCACGGGGGGGGGCCTCCCACCGGGGAGCTGTTTTTT.

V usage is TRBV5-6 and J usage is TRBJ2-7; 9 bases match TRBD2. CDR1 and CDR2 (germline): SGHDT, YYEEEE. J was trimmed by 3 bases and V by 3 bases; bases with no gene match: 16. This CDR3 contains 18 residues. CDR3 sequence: CASSSPVKREAKRYEQYF. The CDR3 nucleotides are TGTGCCAGCAGCTCCCCTGTGAAGCGGGAGGCGAAACGCTACGAGCAGTACTTC. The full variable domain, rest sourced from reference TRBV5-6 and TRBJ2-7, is DAGVTQSPTHLIKTRGQQVTLRCSPKSGHDTVSWYQQALGQGPQFIFQYYEEEERQRGNFPDRFSGHQFPNYSSELNVNALLLGDSALYLCASSSPVKREAKRYEQYFGPGTRLTVT.

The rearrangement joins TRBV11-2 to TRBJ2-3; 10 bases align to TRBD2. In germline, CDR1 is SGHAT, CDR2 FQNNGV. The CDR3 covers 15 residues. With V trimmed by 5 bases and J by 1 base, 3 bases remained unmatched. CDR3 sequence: CASSPSGRGTDTQYF. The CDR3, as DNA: TGTGCCAGCAGCCCTAGCGGGAGAGGCACAGATACGCAGTATTTT. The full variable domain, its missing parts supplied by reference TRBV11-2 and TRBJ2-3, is EAGVAQSPRYKIIEKRQSVAFWCNPISGHATLYWYQQILGQGPKLLIQFQNNGVVDDSQLPKDRFSAERLKGVDSTLKIQPAKLEDSAVYLCASSPSGRGTDTQYFGPGTRLTVL.

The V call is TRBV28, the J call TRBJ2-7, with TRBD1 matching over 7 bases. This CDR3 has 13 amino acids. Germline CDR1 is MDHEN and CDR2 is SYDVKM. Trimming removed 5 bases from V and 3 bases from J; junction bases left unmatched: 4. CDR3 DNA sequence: TGTGCCAGCAGTCACCGACAGGGCTACGAGCAGTACTTC. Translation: CASSHRQGYEQYF.

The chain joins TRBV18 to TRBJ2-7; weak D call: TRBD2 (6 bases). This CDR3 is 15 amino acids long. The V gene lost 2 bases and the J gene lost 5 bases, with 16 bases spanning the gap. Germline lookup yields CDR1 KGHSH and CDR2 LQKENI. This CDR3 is CASSPGLRSSHEQYF. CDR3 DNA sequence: TGTGCCAGCTCACCAGGACTAAGGAGCAGTCACGAGCAGTACTTC.

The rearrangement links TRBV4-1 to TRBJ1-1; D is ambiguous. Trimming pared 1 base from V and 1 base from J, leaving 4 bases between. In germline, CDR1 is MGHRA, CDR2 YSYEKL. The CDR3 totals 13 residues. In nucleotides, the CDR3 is TGCGCCAGCAGCCAAGTGAGGAACACTGAAGCTTTCTTT. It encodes CASSQVRNTEAFF.

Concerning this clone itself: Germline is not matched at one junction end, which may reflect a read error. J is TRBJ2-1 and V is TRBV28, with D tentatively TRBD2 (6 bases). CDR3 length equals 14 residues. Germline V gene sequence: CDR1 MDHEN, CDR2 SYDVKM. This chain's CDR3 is CASSFRDSSNEQFF. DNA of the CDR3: TGTGCCAGCAGCTTCCGGGACTCCTCCAATGAGCAGTTCTTC. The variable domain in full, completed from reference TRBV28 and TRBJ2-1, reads DVKVTQSSRYLVKRTGEKVFLECVQDMDHENMFWYRQDPGLGLRLIYFSYDVKMKEKGDIPEGYSVSREKKERFSLILESASTNQTSMYLCASSFRDSSNEQFFGPGTRLTVL.

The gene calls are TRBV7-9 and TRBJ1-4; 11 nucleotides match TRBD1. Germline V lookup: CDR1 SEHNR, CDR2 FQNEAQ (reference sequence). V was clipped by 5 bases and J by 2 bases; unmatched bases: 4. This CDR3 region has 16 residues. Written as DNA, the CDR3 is TGTGCCAGCAGCAACGGACAGGGGGCCACTAATGAAAAACTGTTTTTT. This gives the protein CASSNGQGATNEKLFF.

As DNA, the CDR3 is TGTGCCAGTTCCCGGGGCGGGAGGGCAGATACGCAGTATTTT. Translating gives CASSRGGRADTQYF. This chain joins TRBV19 and TRBJ2-3; TRBD2 matches at 9 bases. V was pared by 8 bases and J by 4 bases, with 7 bases of the junction left unmatched. Germline assignment: CDR1 LNHDA and CDR2 SQIVND (reference sequence). The CDR3 contains 14 residues.

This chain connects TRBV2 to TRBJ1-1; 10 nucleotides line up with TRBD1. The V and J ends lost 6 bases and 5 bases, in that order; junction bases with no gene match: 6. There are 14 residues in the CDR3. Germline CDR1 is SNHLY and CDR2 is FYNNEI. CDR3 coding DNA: TGTGCCAGCAGCTGGACAGGGGGTTGGACTGAAGCTTTCTTT. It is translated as CASSWTGGWTEAFF.

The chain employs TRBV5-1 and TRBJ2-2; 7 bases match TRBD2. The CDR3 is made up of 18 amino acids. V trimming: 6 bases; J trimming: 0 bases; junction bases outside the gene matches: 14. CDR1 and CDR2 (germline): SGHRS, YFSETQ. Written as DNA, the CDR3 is TGCGCCAGCACCTTTGGCGAGCGGGACCTCGCGAACACCGGGGAGCTGTTTTTT. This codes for CASTFGERDLANTGELFF.

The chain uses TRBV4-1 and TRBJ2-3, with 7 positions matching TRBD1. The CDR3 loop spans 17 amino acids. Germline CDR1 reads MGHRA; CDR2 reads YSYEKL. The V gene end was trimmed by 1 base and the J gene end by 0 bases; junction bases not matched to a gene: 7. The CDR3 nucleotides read TGCGCCAGCAGCCAAGGGGAGAAGGGGGCGAGCACAGATACGCAGTATTTT. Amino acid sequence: CASSQGEKGASTDTQYF.

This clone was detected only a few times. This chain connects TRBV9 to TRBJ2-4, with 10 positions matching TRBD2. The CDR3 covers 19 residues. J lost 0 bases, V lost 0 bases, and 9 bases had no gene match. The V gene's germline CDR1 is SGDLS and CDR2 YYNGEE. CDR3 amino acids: CASSVGLAGDPLAKNIQYF. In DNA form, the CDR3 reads TGTGCCAGCAGCGTAGGTCTAGCGGGAGATCCCTTAGCCAAAAACATTCAGTACTTC.

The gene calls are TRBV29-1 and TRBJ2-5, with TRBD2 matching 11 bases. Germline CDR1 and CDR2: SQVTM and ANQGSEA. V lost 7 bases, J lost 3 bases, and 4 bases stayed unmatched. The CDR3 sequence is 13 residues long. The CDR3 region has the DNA TGCAGCGGACAACTAGCGGGAGAAGAGACCCAGTACTTC. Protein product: CSGQLAGEETQYF.

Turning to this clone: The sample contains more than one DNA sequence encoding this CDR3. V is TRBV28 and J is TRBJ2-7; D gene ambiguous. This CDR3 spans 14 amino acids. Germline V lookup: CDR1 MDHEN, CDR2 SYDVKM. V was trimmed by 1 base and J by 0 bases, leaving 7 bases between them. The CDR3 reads CASSLSPGSYEQYF. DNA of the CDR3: TGTGCCAGCAGTTTATCCCCGGGCTCCTACGAGCAGTACTTC.

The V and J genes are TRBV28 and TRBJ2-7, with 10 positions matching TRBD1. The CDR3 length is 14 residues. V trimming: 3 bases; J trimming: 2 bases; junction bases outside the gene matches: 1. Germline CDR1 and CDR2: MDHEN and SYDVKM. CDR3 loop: CASSFGTGAYEQYF. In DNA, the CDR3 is TGTGCCAGCAGTTTTGGGACAGGGGCCTACGAGCAGTACTTC.

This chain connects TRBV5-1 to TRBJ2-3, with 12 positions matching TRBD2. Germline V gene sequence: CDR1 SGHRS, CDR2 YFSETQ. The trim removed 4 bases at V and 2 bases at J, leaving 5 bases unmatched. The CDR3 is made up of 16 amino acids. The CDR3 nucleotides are TGCGCCAGCAGCGCCAGACTAGCGGGGGACACAGATACGCAGTATTTT. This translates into CASSARLAGDTDTQYF.

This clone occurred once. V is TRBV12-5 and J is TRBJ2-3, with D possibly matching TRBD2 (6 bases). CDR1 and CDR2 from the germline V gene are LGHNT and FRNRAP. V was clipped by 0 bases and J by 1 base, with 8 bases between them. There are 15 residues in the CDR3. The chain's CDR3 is CASGLVGGRTDTQYF. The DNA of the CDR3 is TGTGCTAGTGGTTTGGTGGGAGGTCGCACAGATACGCAGTATTTT.

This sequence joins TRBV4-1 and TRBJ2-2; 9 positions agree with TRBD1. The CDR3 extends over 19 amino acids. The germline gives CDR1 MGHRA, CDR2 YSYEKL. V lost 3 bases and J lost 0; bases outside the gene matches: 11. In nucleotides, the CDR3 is TGCGCCAGCAGCCAGGAACGGACCTGGACAGGGGCGAACACCGGGGAGCTGTTTTTT. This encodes CASSQERTWTGANTGELFF.

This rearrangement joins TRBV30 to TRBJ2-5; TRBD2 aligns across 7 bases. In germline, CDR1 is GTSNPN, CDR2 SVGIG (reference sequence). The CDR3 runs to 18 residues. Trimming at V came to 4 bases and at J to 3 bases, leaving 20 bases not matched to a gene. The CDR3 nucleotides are TGTGCCTGGATGGAGAAAGGTTCGGGCCCCCGGGGGGAAGAGACCCAGTACTTC. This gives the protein CAWMEKGSGPRGEETQYF. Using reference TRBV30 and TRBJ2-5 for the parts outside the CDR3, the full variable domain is SQTIHQWPATLVQPVGSPLSLECTVEGTSNPNLYWYRQAAGRGLQLLFYSVGIGQISSEVPQNLSASRPQDRQFILSSKKLLLSDSGFYLCAWMEKGSGPRGEETQYFGPGTRLLVL.

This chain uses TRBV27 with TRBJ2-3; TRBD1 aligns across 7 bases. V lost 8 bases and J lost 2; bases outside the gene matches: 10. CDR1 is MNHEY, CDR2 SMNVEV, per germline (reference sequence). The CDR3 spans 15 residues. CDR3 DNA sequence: TGTGCCAGCCACGGGCGTGACAGGGACACAGATACGCAGTATTTT. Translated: CASHGRDRDTDTQYF.

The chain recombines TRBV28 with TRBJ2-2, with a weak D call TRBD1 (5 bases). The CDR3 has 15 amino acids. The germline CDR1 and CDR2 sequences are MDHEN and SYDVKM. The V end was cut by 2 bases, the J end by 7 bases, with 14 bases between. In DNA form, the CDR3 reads TGTGCCAGCAGTTTAAATCCAGGGCGGAGCGGGGAGCTGTTTTTT. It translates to CASSLNPGRSGELFF.